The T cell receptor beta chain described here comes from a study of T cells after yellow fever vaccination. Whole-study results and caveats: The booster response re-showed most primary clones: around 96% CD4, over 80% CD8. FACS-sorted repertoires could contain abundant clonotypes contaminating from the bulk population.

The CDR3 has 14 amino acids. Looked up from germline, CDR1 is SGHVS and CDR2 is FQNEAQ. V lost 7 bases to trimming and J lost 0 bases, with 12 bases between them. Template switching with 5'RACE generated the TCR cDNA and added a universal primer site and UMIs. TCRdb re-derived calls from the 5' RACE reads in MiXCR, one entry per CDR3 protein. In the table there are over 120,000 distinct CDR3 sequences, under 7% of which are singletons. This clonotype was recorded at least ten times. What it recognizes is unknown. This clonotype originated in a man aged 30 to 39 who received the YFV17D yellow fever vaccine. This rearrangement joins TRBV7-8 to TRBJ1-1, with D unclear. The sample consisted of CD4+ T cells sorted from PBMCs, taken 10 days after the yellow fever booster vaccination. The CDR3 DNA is TGTGCCAGCATCAAGGGCGCGTTGAACACTGAAGCTTTCTTT. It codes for CASIKGALNTEAFF.